This T cell receptor (beta chain) originates from a study of blood T cell repertoires in COVID-19. Study context: T cells, B-cell-depleted T cells, or PBMCs provided the cDNA or gDNA that served as material.

Germline V gives CDR1 LNHDA, CDR2 SQIVND (reference sequence). After removal of 3 bases from V and 5 bases from J, the junction contained 5 bases not matched to a gene. CDR3 length: 14 amino acids. Original processing notes: For nucleated cells, counts were estimated from reference gene primer amplification. TCRdb keeps only in-frame clones here, not all; method: immunoSEQ multiplex PCR. From that table come the V and J calls and clone size; the DNA was used to work out D and trimming. The repertoire has around 80,000 clones, 88% of them found once; the top ten carry about 9.6%. The V and J genes are TRBV19 and TRBJ2-7, with TRBD2 identical over 9 bases. The source of this sequence is a human donor in a cohort sampled during active COVID-19. Sequenced: peripheral blood. CDR3 amino acids: CASSIRGRAHEQYF. DNA of the CDR3: TGTGCCAGTAGTATTCGCGGGAGGGCCCACGAGCAGTACTTC.